A single sample gave rise to the 18 T cell receptor beta chains below, sequenced in a study of cytomegalovirus exposure and HLA in healthy donors. The PCR contained 60 Vbeta and 13 Jbeta primers. Some clones are missing from TCRdb's copy, which holds only in-frame ones; the method was immunoSEQ multiplex PCR. The sample holds more than 90,000 clones; about 76% are singletons and the top ten take approximately 4.2%. Specimen: PBMCs. Source of these receptors: a woman in her 70s in good health and CMV-seropositive.

This clone was seen a handful of times. V gene TRBV4-1 combines with J gene TRBJ1-1; D perhaps matches TRBD1 (6 bases). CDR1 is MGHRA and CDR2 is YSYEKL in the germline V gene. CDR3 length: 18 residues. V lost 1 base and J lost 11, with 29 bases in between. This CDR3 reads CASSQGLSGVRASRRAFF. CDR3 DNA: TGCGCCAGCAGCCAAGGACTGTCAGGGGTCAGGGCCAGCAGGCGGGCTTTCTTT.

The CDR3 sequence is CASGPQGTSYEQYF. The CDR3 nucleotides read TGTGCCAGCGGACCGCAGGGGACCTCCTACGAGCAGTACTTC. J is TRBJ2-7 and V is TRBV5-4; weak D call: TRBD1 (6 bases). Germline-derived CDR1 and CDR2 are SGHNT and YYREEE (reference sequence). The germline V and J ends were trimmed by 7 bases and 0 bases, with 14 bases remaining between them. This CDR3 is built from 14 residues.

J is TRBJ1-6 and V is TRBV7-2; D gene ambiguous. Trimming left V 5 bases short and J 6 bases short, with 14 bases between. CDR3 length: 15 amino acids. Germline V CDR1 and CDR2: SGHTA, FQGNSA. The CDR3 region is CASSPQGGSNSPLHF. Here the CDR3 DNA reads TGTGCCAGCAGCCCTCAAGGCGGCAGTAATTCACCCCTCCACTTT.

This clone was seen a few times. The rearrangement links TRBV7-3 to TRBJ1-1; tentative D call: TRBD1 (5 bases). The V and J ends lost 4 bases and 2 bases respectively, with 26 bases between them. This CDR3 has 19 amino acids. Germline values: CDR1 SGHTA, CDR2 FQGTGA. The chain's CDR3 is CASSSPLAGKAGGNTEAFF. The CDR3 bases are TGTGCCAGCAGCTCCCCCCTCGCCGGCAAAGCGGGGGGAAACACTGAAGCTTTCTTT.

The chain's CDR3 is CASSIRGGSRYEQYF. CDR3 sequence (DNA): TGTGCCAGCAGTATAAGGGGAGGGTCGCGCTACGAGCAGTACTTC. The chain recombines TRBV6-5 with TRBJ2-7; 7 bases are shared with TRBD2. With V trimmed by 5 bases and J by 3 bases, 10 bases remained unmatched. The CDR3 contains 15 residues. Germline loops: CDR1 MNHEY, CDR2 SVGAGI.

V is TRBV7-3 and J is TRBJ2-1; 12 bases are shared with TRBD2. Germline CDR1 is SGHTA and CDR2 is FQGTGA. The V and J ends lost 1 base and 9 bases, in that order; junction bases with no gene match: 7. The CDR3 covers 16 residues. CDR3 DNA: TGTGCCAGCAGCTTAATCGCTAGCGGGAGGGCCTTTGAGCAGTTCTTC. Protein product: CASSLIASGRAFEQFF.

The chain carries TRBV30 and TRBJ1-3; D remains ambiguous. Deletions cut 5 bases from V and 0 bases from J, with 8 bases between. This CDR3 is 13 amino acids long. CDR1 GTSNPN and CDR2 SVGIG come from the germline V gene (reference sequence). The CDR3 loop reads CAWRRSSGNTIYF. The CDR3 DNA follows: TGTGCCTGGCGGAGGAGCTCTGGAAACACCATATATTTT. The full variable domain, its missing parts supplied by reference TRBV30 and TRBJ1-3, is SQTIHQWPATLVQPVGSPLSLECTVEGTSNPNLYWYRQAAGRGLQLLFYSVGIGQISSEVPQNLSASRPQDRQFILSSKKLLLSDSGFYLCAWRRSSGNTIYFGEGSWLTVV.

This clone was counted between two and nine times. The chain couples TRBV29-1 to TRBJ2-1, with 7 bases that match TRBD1. The V segment lost 4 bases and the J segment 4 bases; nucleotides outside the gene matches: 7. The CDR3 runs 14 residues. Germline V gives CDR1 SQVTM, CDR2 ANQGSEA. The CDR3 bases are TGCAGCGTTGTGGGACAGACTCTATACAATGAGCAGTTCTTC. The encoded protein is CSVVGQTLYNEQFF.

To note about this clone: Other nucleotide sequences in the sample specify the same CDR3. V is TRBV5-6 and J is TRBJ2-7; 11 bases align to TRBD2. This CDR3 contains 16 residues. CDR1 is SGHDT, CDR2 YYEEEE, per germline. J gave up 5 bases and V 2 bases, and 9 bases lay outside the gene matches. The CDR3 region has the DNA TGTGCCAGCAGCTTATTCGGCGGGACTAGCGGAAACGAGCAGTACTTC. Its translation: CASSLFGGTSGNEQYF.

The V gene is TRBV9, the J gene TRBJ2-5; possible D gene TRBD2, 6 bases. The germline V gene encodes CDR1 SGDLS and CDR2 YYNGEE. The CDR3 covers 14 residues. Trimming removed 0 bases from V and 4 bases from J, with 10 bases in between. Written as DNA, the CDR3 is TGTGCCAGCAGCGTAGGAACTAGCACAGAGACCCAGTACTTC. Amino acid sequence: CASSVGTSTETQYF.

CDR3 region: CASSPSGFPGNTIYF. DNA for the CDR3: TGTGCCAGCAGCCCGTCGGGGTTCCCTGGAAACACCATATATTTT. This sequence joins TRBV7-2 and TRBJ1-3; D remains ambiguous. Germline V gene sequence: CDR1 SGHTA, CDR2 FQGNSA. Trimming cost V 5 bases and J 2 bases, with 13 bases left between them. This CDR3 contains 15 residues.

The chain uses TRBV4-2 and TRBJ1-2, with D tentatively TRBD1 (5 bases). Germline V gene lookup returns CDR1 LGHNA and CDR2 YNFKEQ. This CDR3 region has 19 residues. V was trimmed by 0 bases and J by 2 bases, leaving 22 bases between them. The CDR3 loop is CASSQEEGLGSWGNYGYTF. CDR3 DNA sequence: TGTGCCAGCAGCCAAGAGGAGGGATTGGGGTCCTGGGGGAACTATGGCTACACCTTC.

In this sample, this clone turned up once. This chain uses TRBV19 with TRBJ2-1; D perhaps matches TRBD2 (6 bases). CDR3 length equals 15 residues. Trimming took off 6 bases at V and 1 base at J, with 13 bases between the two ends. Per the germline V gene, CDR1 is LNHDA and CDR2 is SQIVND (reference sequence). This CDR3 reads CASRSGLISYNEQFF. CDR3 bases: TGTGCCAGTAGGAGCGGACTAATTTCCTACAATGAGCAGTTCTTC.

This clone is a singleton in its sample. The chain employs TRBV5-4 and TRBJ2-1, with D possibly matching TRBD2 (5 bases). The CDR3 has 15 amino acids. The germline V gene has CDR1 SGHNT and CDR2 YYREEE (reference sequence). Trimming left V 4 bases short and J 5 bases short, with 16 bases between. This chain's CDR3 is CASSPGGPLDNEQFF. CDR3 bases: TGTGCCAGCAGCCCGGGCGGGCCCCTCGACAATGAGCAGTTCTTC. The whole variable domain, remainder taken from reference TRBV5-4 and TRBJ2-1, is ETGVTQSPTHLIKTRGQQVTLRCSSQSGHNTVSWYQQALGQGPQFIFQYYREEENGRGNFPPRFSGLQFPNYSSELNVNALELDDSALYLCASSPGGPLDNEQFFGPGTRLTVL.

This clone was seen only a few times. The chain links TRBV30 to TRBJ2-5; D perhaps matches TRBD2 (5 bases). The CDR3 totals 11 residues. The V gene's germline CDR1 is GTSNPN and CDR2 SVGIG (reference sequence). The V end was cut by 6 bases, the J end by 7 bases, with 12 bases between. CDR3 DNA sequence: TGTGCCTGCCGGGAAGAGGGGACCCAGTACTTC. The encoded protein is CACREEGTQYF.

V usage is TRBV13 and J usage is TRBJ1-1, with TRBD1 as a possible D gene (5 bases). Germline CDR1 PRHDT, CDR2 FYEKMQ (reference sequence). V was trimmed by 2 bases and J by 2 bases, leaving 9 bases between them. The CDR3 extends over 14 amino acids. This CDR3 is CASSLFDRNTEAFF. Written as DNA, the CDR3 is TGTGCCAGCAGCTTATTTGACAGAAACACTGAAGCTTTCTTT.

The CDR3 bases are TGTGCCAGCAGTTCAAGCGGGACTAGCGAGAGAGAGCAGTACTTC. This gives the protein CASSSSGTSEREQYF. The V and J genes are TRBV28 and TRBJ2-7, with TRBD2 identical over 10 bases. This CDR3 has 15 residues. The V segment lost 4 bases and the J segment 7 bases; nucleotides outside the gene matches: 10. Germline CDR1 is MDHEN and CDR2 is SYDVKM. Looking up the rest from reference TRBV28 and TRBJ2-7 gives the full variable domain: DVKVTQSSRYLVKRTGEKVFLECVQDMDHENMFWYRQDPGLGLRLIYFSYDVKMKEKGDIPEGYSVSREKKERFSLILESASTNQTSMYLCASSSSGTSEREQYFGPGTRLTVT.

The chain uses TRBV27 and TRBJ2-7, with TRBD1 matching over 9 bases. Trimming removed 6 bases from V and 7 bases from J; junction bases left unmatched: 4. The CDR3 runs 12 residues. The germline gives CDR1 MNHEY, CDR2 SMNVEV (reference sequence). As DNA, the CDR3 is TGTGCCAGCAGACGGACAGGGGCTGAGCAGTACTTC. Its translation: CASRRTGAEQYF.